This T cell receptor (beta chain) stems from a study of shared clonotypes between healthy human individuals. Overall study results and limits: Relative to their counterparts shared across all four donors, non-shared clonotypes exhibited diminished generation probabilities. Four donors shared approximately 5% of their naive CD4 clonotypes. Clonotype sharing among donors, it was expected, would be affected by sequencing depth.

The CDR3 runs 13 residues. Looked up from germline, CDR1 is MNHEY and CDR2 is SVGAGI. Trimming cost V 6 bases and J 2 bases, with 11 bases left between them. This table comes from immunoSEQ multiplex PCR, and its TCRdb copy is limited to in-frame clones, with some not included. This sample has roughly 2.5 million clones, with 90% to 95% found just once. About this clone: The target antigen is unknown.

The source is a young man in good health. V gene TRBV6-5 combines with J gene TRBJ2-7, with a tentative D call TRBD1 (5 bases). The sample consisted of naive CD4+ T cells sorted from blood. Subset defined: CD45RA+ positively selected. The CDR3 nucleotides read TGTGCCAGCAGGACAGATACTACCTACGAGCAGTACTTC. This sequence encodes CASRTDTTYEQYF.